This T cell receptor (beta chain) originates from a study of post-analysis software for immune sequencing data. Study-wide context: Disease trajectories encompassed relapsing-remitting, secondary progressive and progressive-relapsing multiple sclerosis. Study-wide points: With F measure, samples from one preparation batch clustered together strongly. About five TRBV segments were more frequent in patients than controls; TRBV5-6, TRBV5-1 and TRBV20-1 belonged to this group. Compared against controls, patients with multiple sclerosis displayed significantly lower normalized Chao1 diversity.

This clonotype was counted only a few times. Its antigen is as yet unknown. CDR3 size: 15 residues. Germline V CDR1 and CDR2: SEHNR, FQNEAQ (reference sequence). Trimming stripped 5 bases from V and 1 base from J, with 9 bases between. TCR beta cDNA libraries included unique molecular identifiers. Each batch of roughly 1 to 11 million T cells produced 500,000 to 600,000 cDNA molecules. TCRdb used MiXCR to reprocess the PCR reads, holding one entry per CDR3 protein. The table has hundreds of thousands of distinct CDR3 sequences, 30% seen once. The chain recombines TRBV7-9 with TRBJ2-6; no clear D gene. This clonotype was obtained from a girl aged 10 to 17 with multiple sclerosis. Sequencing input: blood. The chain's CDR3 is CASSTYKSGANVLTF. CDR3 in DNA: TGTGCCAGCAGCACATACAAGTCTGGGGCCAACGTCCTGACTTTC.